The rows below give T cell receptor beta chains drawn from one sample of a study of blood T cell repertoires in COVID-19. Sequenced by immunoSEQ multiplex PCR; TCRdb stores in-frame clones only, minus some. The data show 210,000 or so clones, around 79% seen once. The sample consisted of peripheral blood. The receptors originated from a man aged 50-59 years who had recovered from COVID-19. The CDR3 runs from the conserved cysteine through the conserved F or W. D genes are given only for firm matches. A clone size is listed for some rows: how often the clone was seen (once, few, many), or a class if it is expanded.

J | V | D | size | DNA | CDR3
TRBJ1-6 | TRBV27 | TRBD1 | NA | TGTGCCAGCAGTTTTCTTGACAGGGGGTACTCACCCCTCCACTTT | CASSFLDRGYSPLHF
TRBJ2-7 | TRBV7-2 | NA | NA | TGTGCCAGCAGCTTAGGGGGGCGGATCCACGAGCAGTACTTC | CASSLGGRIHEQYF
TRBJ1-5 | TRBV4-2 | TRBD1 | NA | TGTGCCAGCAGCCAAGAACTCGTCAGGGGGCTTCAGCCCCAGCATTTT | CASSQELVRGLQPQHF
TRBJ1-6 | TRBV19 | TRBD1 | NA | TGTGCCAGTAGTGCATCGACAGGGTCGAGGTCACCCCTCCACTTT | CASSASTGSRSPLHF
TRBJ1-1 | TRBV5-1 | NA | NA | TGCGCCAGCAGCTTGGATACGGGGGAAACTGAAGCTTTCTTT | CASSLDTGETEAFF
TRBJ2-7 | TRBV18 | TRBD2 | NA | TGTGCCAGCTCAGCCAGGACTAGCGGGACCACCTACGAGCAGTACTTC | CASSARTSGTTYEQYF
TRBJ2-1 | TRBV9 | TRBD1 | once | TGTGCCAGCAGCGAAAGACAGGGGCCCTACAATGAGCAGTTCTTC | CASSERQGPYNEQFF
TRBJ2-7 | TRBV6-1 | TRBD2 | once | TGTGCCAGCAGTGAAACCTGGCTAGCGGACCGACGAGGCTTC | CASSETWLADRRGF
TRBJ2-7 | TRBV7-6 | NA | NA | TGTGCCAGCAGCTCCGTAGGTGGGGGCAGGGGTGGCTACGAGCAGTACTTC | CASSSVGGGRGGYEQYF
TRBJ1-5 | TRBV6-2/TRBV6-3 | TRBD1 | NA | TGTGCCAGCAGTAGCACAGGGGACCAGCCCCAGCATTTT | CASSSTGDQPQHF
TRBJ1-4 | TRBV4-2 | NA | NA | TGTGCCAGCAGCCATCCCTCAGATAATGAAAAACTGTTTTTT | CASSHPSDNEKLFF
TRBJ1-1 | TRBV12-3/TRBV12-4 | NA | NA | TGTGCCAGCAGTTTTGGAAGGGGGGAAGCTTTCTTT | CASSFGRGEAFF
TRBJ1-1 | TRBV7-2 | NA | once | TGTGCCAGCAGCTTAGGAGGGTTTAACACTGAAGCTTTCTTT | CASSLGGFNTEAFF
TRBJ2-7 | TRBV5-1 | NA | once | TGCGCCAGCAGCTTTGTAAGGGGATTGGCCTACGAGCAGTACTTC | CASSFVRGLAYEQYF
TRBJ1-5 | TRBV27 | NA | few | TGTGCCAGCAGTTCGACCCCGACTCCCCGCAATCAGCCCCAGCATTTT | CASSSTPTPRNQPQHF
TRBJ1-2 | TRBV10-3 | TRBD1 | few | TGTGCCATCAGTGAGTCCGGCAGGGGGGTATCTAACTATGGCTACACCTTC | CAISESGRGVSNYGYTF
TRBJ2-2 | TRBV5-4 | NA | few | TGTGCCAGCAGCTTGGATGCGGCGGCCGGGGAGCTGTTTTTT | CASSLDAAAGELFF
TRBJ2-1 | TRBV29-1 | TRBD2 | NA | TGCAGCGTTGACGCTAGCGGGGGTATCGAGCAGTTCTTC | CSVDASGGIEQFF
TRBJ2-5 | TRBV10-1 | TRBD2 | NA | TGCGCCAGCGGGAAGACTAGCGGGGTTCAAGAGACCCAGTACTTC | CASGKTSGVQETQYF
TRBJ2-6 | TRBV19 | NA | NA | TGTGCCAGTAGTCAATCCAGGGTCACTGGGGCCAACGTCCTGACTTTC | CASSQSRVTGANVLTF
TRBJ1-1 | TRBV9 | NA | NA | TGTGCCAGCAGCGTAGCTGGGGGGGACACTGAAGCTTTCTTT | CASSVAGGDTEAFF
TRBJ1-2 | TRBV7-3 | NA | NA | TGTGCCAGCAGTCCCGGGAGGGGGGTGAACTATGGCTACACCTTC | CASSPGRGVNYGYTF
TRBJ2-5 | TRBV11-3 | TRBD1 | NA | TGTGCCAGCAGCGCCAGACAGGGGGCCGTGGAGACCCAGTACTTC | CASSARQGAVETQYF
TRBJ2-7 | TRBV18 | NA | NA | TGTGCCAGCTCCCCAAGGGACGGGGGGCAGTACTTC | CASSPRDGGQYF
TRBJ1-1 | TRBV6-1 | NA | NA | TGTGCCAGCAGTGAATGGGGCAGAGGAGCTTTCTTT | CASSEWGRGAFF
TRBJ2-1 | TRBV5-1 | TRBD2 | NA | TGCGCCAGCAGCAGGAAGACTAGCGACAATGAGCAGTTCTTC | CASSRKTSDNEQFF
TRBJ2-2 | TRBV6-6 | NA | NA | TGTGCCAGCAGTATGAGGATCGGGGAGCTGTTTTTT | CASSMRIGELFF
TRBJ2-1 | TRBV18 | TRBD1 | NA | TGTGCCAGCTCACCTACGCTCGGGACAGGGGACAATGAGCAGTTCTTC | CASSPTLGTGDNEQFF
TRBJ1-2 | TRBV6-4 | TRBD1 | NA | TGTGCCAGCAGTGAAGGGGGCGACGGCTACACCTTC | CASSEGGDGYTF
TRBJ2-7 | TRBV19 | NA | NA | TGTGCCAGTACAGGGGGGGCAGGGGGCAGCTACGAGCAGTACTTC | CASTGGAGGSYEQYF
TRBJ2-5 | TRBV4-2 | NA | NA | TGTGCCAGCAGCCAAGTGCCACAGCAAGAGACCCAGTACTTC | CASSQVPQQETQYF
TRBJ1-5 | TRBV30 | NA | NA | TGTGCCTGGAGTAGCCAAATCAATCAGCCCCAGCATTTT | CAWSSQINQPQHF
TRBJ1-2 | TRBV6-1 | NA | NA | TGTGCCAGCAGTGACCTCGGCGTCCTAGGAGGCTACACCTTC | CASSDLGVLGGYTF
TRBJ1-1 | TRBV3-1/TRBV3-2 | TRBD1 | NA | TGTGCCAGCAGCCACGGGACAGGGGGCACCGGGACTGAAGCTTTCTTT | CASSHGTGGTGTEAFF
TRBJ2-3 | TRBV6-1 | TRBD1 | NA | TGTGCCAGCAGTGATAATCGGGACAGTAGCACAGATACGCAGTATTTT | CASSDNRDSSTDTQYF
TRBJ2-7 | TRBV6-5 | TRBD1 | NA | TGTGCCAGCAGTTTGATACGGACAGGTAGAAACTACGAGCAGTACTTC | CASSLIRTGRNYEQYF
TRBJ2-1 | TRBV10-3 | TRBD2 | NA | TGTGCCATCAGTGTCCCCGGCGGGAGGGCCGCCTACAATGAGCAGTTCTTC | CAISVPGGRAAYNEQFF
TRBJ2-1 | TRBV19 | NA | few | TGTGCCAGTAGTATAGGGGGGGACGAGCAGTTCTTC | CASSIGGDEQFF
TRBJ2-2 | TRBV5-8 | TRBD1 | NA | TGTGCCAGCAGCTTGGAAGGGGGCGCGGCCCAATTTGCCGGGGAGCTGTTTTTT | CASSLEGGAAQFAGELFF
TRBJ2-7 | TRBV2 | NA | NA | TGTGCCAGCAACGAGGAAATCTACGAGCAGTACTTC | CASNEEIYEQYF
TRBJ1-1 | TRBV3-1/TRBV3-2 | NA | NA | TGTGCCAGCAGCCAACGAGACAAGAACACTGAAGCTTTCTTT | CASSQRDKNTEAFF
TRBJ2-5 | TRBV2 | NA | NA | TGTGCCACCGCCTGGACAGAAAAAGAGACCCAGTACTTC | CATAWTEKETQYF
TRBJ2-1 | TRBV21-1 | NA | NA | TGTGCCAGCAGTAAAAGCGGGAGCTACAATGAGCAGTTCTTC | CASSKSGSYNEQFF
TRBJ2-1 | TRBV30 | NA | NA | TGTGCCTGGACAGGGATTAGTTTCAATGAGCAGTTCTTC | CAWTGISFNEQFF
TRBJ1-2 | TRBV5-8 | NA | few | TGTGCCAGCAGCAAGGGACACCTCTATGGCTACACCTTC | CASSKGHLYGYTF
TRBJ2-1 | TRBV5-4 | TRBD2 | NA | TGTGCCAGCAGCTCGACTAGCGGGAGATATAATGAGCAGTTCTTC | CASSSTSGRYNEQFF
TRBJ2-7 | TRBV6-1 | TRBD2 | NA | TGTGCCAGCAGTAAAGCGGGAGCTTTGTCCGAGCAGTACTTC | CASSKAGALSEQYF
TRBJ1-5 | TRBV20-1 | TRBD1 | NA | TGCAGTGCTAGTAAAACAGGGGGGGGTCAGCCCCAGCATTTT | CSASKTGGGQPQHF